Listed below are T cell receptor beta chains from one sample, sequenced in a study of CD8+CD57+ T cells in acquired aplastic anemia. A single record per CDR3 protein comes from TCRdb applying MiXCR to the reads. The sample holds 150,000 or so distinct CDR3 sequences, around 48% seen once. The sample comprised sorted CD4+, CD8+, or CD8+CD57+ T cells (not recorded which) from PBMCs. These receptor sequences come from a human donor with aplastic anemia. Each CDR3 is given without its conserved first and last residue. D genes are given only for firm matches.

>TRBV19|TRBD1
ASRVGQGAYGYT
>TRBV4-1|.
ASSPDRYPGAQY
>TRBV19|.
ASSITAAQPQH
>TRBV10-3|.
AISESDTGVETQY
>TRBV2|TRBD1
ASSTGHPSGNTIY
>TRBV7-8|TRBD1
ASSLGRDRGVETQY
>TRBV20-1|TRBD1
SARGQGDSPLH
>TRBV12-3/TRBV12-4|.
ASSLGGNMGSHEQY
>TRBV11-2|.
ASSVEMGLNGQF
>TRBV12-3/TRBV12-4|.
ASSLGEAAF
>TRBV15|.
ATSLSRGAQETQY
>TRBV20-1|.
SVSNTLGGLYNEQF
>TRBV10-3|.
ATQGGADIYNEQF
>TRBV5-1|.
ASSLRGGDYGYT
>TRBV6-2/TRBV6-3|.
ASSYRTYEQY
>TRBV10-3|.
AISGQLYEQY
>TRBV10-3|.
AISESWQGIGGNTIY
>TRBV6-4|TRBD1
ASSEGQGADTQY
>TRBV12-3/TRBV12-4|.
ASSLGTLSTYEQY
>TRBV10-1|.
ASSKGGTDTQY
>TRBV2|.
ASRFGGTNEKLF
>TRBV19|.
ASSTRTGLETQY